This T cell receptor (beta chain) comes out of a study of blood T cells in healthy people across ages. Study-level findings and limits: Higher naive T cell percentage went strongly together with higher TCR beta diversity.

Trimming left V 5 bases short and J 0 bases short, with 5 bases between. Looked up from germline, CDR1 is MDHEN and CDR2 is SYDVKM. This CDR3 contains 13 residues. Comment on this clonotype: Its specificity is not known.

A second PCR, run for about 7 to 11 cycles, used a sample-barcoded 5' primer plus a J-beta primer mix. Tags on each cDNA molecule came from a template-switch adaptor with 12 random nucleotides. TCRdb ran MiXCR on the 5' RACE reads and lists one entry per CDR3 protein. The sample includes 780,000 or so distinct CDR3 sequences, roughly 50% seen only once; the top ten take 25% to 30%. Sequenced sample: blood. The genes are TRBV28 and TRBJ1-3, with unresolved D. The TCR originated in a man aged 40-50 years in good health. The CDR3 region has the DNA TGTGCCAGCAGTGTCTACTCTGGAAACACCATATATTTT. The encoded protein is CASSVYSGNTIYF. The whole variable domain, filled in from reference TRBV28 and TRBJ1-3, reads DVKVTQSSRYLVKRTGEKVFLECVQDMDHENMFWYRQDPGLGLRLIYFSYDVKMKEKGDIPEGYSVSREKKERFSLILESASTNQTSMYLCASSVYSGNTIYFGEGSWLTVV.